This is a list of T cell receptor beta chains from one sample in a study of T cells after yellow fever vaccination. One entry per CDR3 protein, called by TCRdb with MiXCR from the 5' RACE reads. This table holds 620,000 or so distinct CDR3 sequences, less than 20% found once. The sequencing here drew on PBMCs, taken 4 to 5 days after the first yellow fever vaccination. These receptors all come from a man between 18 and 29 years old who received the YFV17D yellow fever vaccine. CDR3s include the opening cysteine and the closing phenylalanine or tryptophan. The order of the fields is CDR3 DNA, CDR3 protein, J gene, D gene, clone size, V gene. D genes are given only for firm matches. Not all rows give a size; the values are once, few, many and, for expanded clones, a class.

TGTGCCAGCAGCTCGGGGATGGACAGAGGGGGCTACACCTTC CASSSGMDRGGYTF TRBJ1-2 NA once TRBV7-2
TGTGCCAGCAGCTTGATTTTTGGGGAGGGCTCCTACAATGAGCAGTTCTTC CASSLIFGEGSYNEQFF TRBJ2-1 TRBD2 NA TRBV5-4
TGCGCCAGCAGCGTCTCAGGTGTTTCGGCAGATACGCAGTATTTT CASSVSGVSADTQYF TRBJ2-3 NA few TRBV5-1
TGTGCCAGCAGGACTTGGACAGGGGAGTCGGCTTCACCCCTCCACTTT CASRTWTGESASPLHF TRBJ1-6 TRBD1 NA TRBV11-2
TGCGCCAGCAGCTTCCTTACCGGACTAGCGGGCAATGAGCAGTTCTTC CASSFLTGLAGNEQFF TRBJ2-1 TRBD2 NA TRBV5-1
TGTGCCAGCAGCTTAGACAGAGATGTTGGCGTCCACTTT CASSLDRDVGVHF TRBJ1-6 NA NA TRBV5-5
TGCAGTGCTAGAGATAATGGATTTCGGGACAGGGTATTGGTTGCTAATGAAAAACTGTTTTTT CSARDNGFRDRVLVANEKLFF TRBJ1-4 TRBD1 NA TRBV20-1
TGCGCCAGCAGCTTGGGGTCGGGGGCGGCGCAGTACTTC CASSLGSGAAQYF TRBJ2-7 NA few TRBV5-1
TGTGCCAGCAGTCTACCGGACAGGGGACCCTACAATGAGCAGTTCTTC CASSLPDRGPYNEQFF TRBJ2-1 TRBD1 NA TRBV27
TGTGCCAGCAGCAAAAAAAAGAACCGGGACGTTAGCTCCTATAATTCACCCCTCCACTTT CASSKKKNRDVSSYNSPLHF TRBJ1-6 NA few TRBV21-1
TGTGCCAGCAGCCAAACCTCGAACACCGGGGAGCTGTTTTTT CASSQTSNTGELFF TRBJ2-2 NA few TRBV14
TGTGCCAGCAGCCAAGTGAGTGGCAATCAGCCCCAGCATTTT CASSQVSGNQPQHF TRBJ1-5 NA NA TRBV4-2
TGCAGTGCTAGAGATCCGGCAAACAGGGCTGAAGCTTTCTTT CSARDPANRAEAFF TRBJ1-1 NA NA TRBV20-1
TGTGCCAGCAGTTACGCAGAGTATGGCTACACCTTC CASSYAEYGYTF TRBJ1-2 NA NA TRBV6-6
TGCGCCAGCAGCCAAGACCCAGGGGTCTACAATGAGCAGTTCTTC CASSQDPGVYNEQFF TRBJ2-1 NA NA TRBV4-3
TGTGCCAGCAGCTTAGGGATGGCCGGGGAGCTGTTTTTT CASSLGMAGELFF TRBJ2-2 NA many TRBV11-2
TGTGCCAGCAGTTACTCAAGGAGCCCGTTAAACACTGAAGCTTTCTTT CASSYSRSPLNTEAFF TRBJ1-1 NA NA TRBV6-5
TGCAGTGCTAGCATCCTAGGGTTAAGCTACACCTTC CSASILGLSYTF TRBJ1-2 NA NA TRBV20-1
TGTGCCAGCAGAGAAGACAGGACGGCCTACGAGCAGTACTTC CASREDRTAYEQYF TRBJ2-7 NA NA TRBV2
TGCAGTGCTGGAACAGGGATAGGGACCCAGTACTTC CSAGTGIGTQYF TRBJ2-5 NA NA TRBV20-1
TGTGCCAGTAGTATAGTATCCAGTCTCATCGGGCAAGAGACCCAGTACTTC CASSIVSSLIGQETQYF TRBJ2-5 NA NA TRBV19
TGTGCCAGCAGCTTATTTGGACAGGGGCACACTGAAGCTTTCTTT CASSLFGQGHTEAFF TRBJ1-1 TRBD1 few TRBV11-2
TGTGCCAGCAGCCCCTGGGACAGGAGATTGGGATCACCCCTCCACTTT CASSPWDRRLGSPLHF TRBJ1-6 TRBD1 NA TRBV5-6
TGTGCCAGCAGTTTATTACAGTACACAGATACGCAGTATTTT CASSLLQYTDTQYF TRBJ2-3 NA NA TRBV12-3/TRBV12-4
TGTGCCAGCAGCCGCCAAACAGATCGAACTAATGAAAAACTGTTTTTT CASSRQTDRTNEKLFF TRBJ1-4 NA NA TRBV5-6
TGCGCCAGCAGCCAATCAGCGACGGTCTACAATGAGCAGTTCTTC CASSQSATVYNEQFF TRBJ2-1 NA many TRBV4-3
TGTGCCAGCATGGCAAGATCCTTTAACTATGGCTACACCTTC CASMARSFNYGYTF TRBJ1-2 NA NA TRBV6-2/TRBV6-3